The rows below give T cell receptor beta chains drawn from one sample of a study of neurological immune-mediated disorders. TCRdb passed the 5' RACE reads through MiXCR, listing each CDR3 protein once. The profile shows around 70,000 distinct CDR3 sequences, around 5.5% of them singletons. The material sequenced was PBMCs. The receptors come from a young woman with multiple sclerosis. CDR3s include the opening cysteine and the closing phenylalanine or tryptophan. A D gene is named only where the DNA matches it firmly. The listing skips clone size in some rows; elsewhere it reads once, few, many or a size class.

CDR3 DNA: TGCAGTGCCACGGGACTAGCGGGAAAAACCTACGAGCAGTACTTC; CDR3 protein: CSATGLAGKTYEQYF; D gene: TRBD2; V gene: TRBV20-1; J gene: TRBJ2-7; clone size: many
CDR3 DNA: TGCGCCAGCAGCCCAGGCTCGGGCCTTTCTGCGGGCAGGACTGAAGCTTTCTTT; CDR3 protein: CASSPGSGLSAGRTEAFF; D gene: .; V gene: TRBV4-1; J gene: TRBJ1-1; clone size: .
CDR3 DNA: TGTGCCAGCAGTCGACAAAATCCCGTCCAGTTTAAAAATTCACCCCTCCACTTT; CDR3 protein: CASSRQNPVQFKNSPLHF; D gene: .; V gene: TRBV6-1; J gene: TRBJ1-6; clone size: .
CDR3 DNA: TGCAGTGCTGGCCAGGGGGAGGTTCAGCCCCAGAATTTT; CDR3 protein: CSAGQGEVQPQNF; D gene: TRBD1; V gene: TRBV20-1; J gene: TRBJ1-5; clone size: many
CDR3 DNA: TGTGCCAGCAGTTACTCGGCTGGGGAAGTGAACACTGAAGCTTTCTTT; CDR3 protein: CASSYSAGEVNTEAFF; D gene: .; V gene: TRBV6-5; J gene: TRBJ1-1; clone size: .
CDR3 DNA: TGTGCCAGCAGTGAAGGGAGGGACTTAGATAGCTCCTACAATGAGCAGTTCTTC; CDR3 protein: CASSEGRDLDSSYNEQFF; D gene: .; V gene: TRBV6-1; J gene: TRBJ2-1; clone size: many
CDR3 DNA: TGTGCCAGCAGCTTAGAGGTCTCTGGGGCCAACGTCCTGACTTTC; CDR3 protein: CASSLEVSGANVLTF; D gene: .; V gene: TRBV7-6; J gene: TRBJ2-6; clone size: few
CDR3 DNA: TGCAGCGTGGGACAGGGGGCTGCGGGGAATCAGCCCCAGCATTTT; CDR3 protein: CSVGQGAAGNQPQHF; D gene: TRBD1; V gene: TRBV29-1; J gene: TRBJ1-5; clone size: .
CDR3 DNA: TGCAGTGCCACCGGACCTATGAACACTGAAGCTTTCTTT; CDR3 protein: CSATGPMNTEAFF; D gene: .; V gene: TRBV20-1; J gene: TRBJ1-1; clone size: many
CDR3 DNA: TGTGCCAGCAGCCGAACGACAGGGCTCTATGGCTACACCTTC; CDR3 protein: CASSRTTGLYGYTF; D gene: TRBD1; V gene: TRBV7-2; J gene: TRBJ1-2; clone size: many
CDR3 DNA: TGCAGTGCTAGAAGCCCCGGGGGCAATCAGCCCCAGAATTTT; CDR3 protein: CSARSPGGNQPQNF; D gene: .; V gene: TRBV20-1; J gene: TRBJ1-5; clone size: .
CDR3 DNA: TGTGCCAGCGGACAGGGGTCGTTTTCCTACGAGCAGTACTTC; CDR3 protein: CASGQGSFSYEQYF; D gene: TRBD1; V gene: TRBV6-6; J gene: TRBJ2-7; clone size: few
CDR3 DNA: TGTGCCAGCAGCTCAACTAGGGGGACAGGAGGGGAAAAACTGTTTTTT; CDR3 protein: CASSSTRGTGGEKLFF; D gene: TRBD1; V gene: TRBV7-9; J gene: TRBJ1-4; clone size: many
CDR3 DNA: TGTGCCAGCAGTTTCGAAGGCACCGGGGAGCTGTTTTTT; CDR3 protein: CASSFEGTGELFF; D gene: .; V gene: TRBV12-3/TRBV12-4; J gene: TRBJ2-2; clone size: many
CDR3 DNA: TGTGCCAGCAGCTTCGGGGGCGCGAGCACAGATACGCAGTATTTT; CDR3 protein: CASSFGGASTDTQYF; D gene: .; V gene: TRBV5-5; J gene: TRBJ2-3; clone size: many
CDR3 DNA: TGTGCCAGCAGTTTACGGGGGGGCCGGAGGACAGATACGCAGTATTTT; CDR3 protein: CASSLRGGRRTDTQYF; D gene: TRBD2; V gene: TRBV12-3/TRBV12-4; J gene: TRBJ2-3; clone size: .
CDR3 DNA: TGTGCCAGCAGTTCCCACACACAAGGCAAGGCAGCTAATGAAAAACTGTTTTTT; CDR3 protein: CASSSHTQGKAANEKLFF; D gene: .; V gene: TRBV25-1; J gene: TRBJ1-4; clone size: few
CDR3 DNA: TGTGCCAGCAGCCAAGAGGGAAAGTTTACGAATGAGCAGTTCTTC; CDR3 protein: CASSQEGKFTNEQFF; D gene: .; V gene: TRBV4-2; J gene: TRBJ2-1; clone size: .
CDR3 DNA: .; CDR3 protein: CAISDFGTGNSPLNF; D gene: .; V gene: TRBV10-3; J gene: TRBJ1-6; clone size: few
CDR3 DNA: TGTGCCAGCAGCTTAATGCTAGCGGGGGTCACAGATACGCAGTATTTT; CDR3 protein: CASSLMLAGVTDTQYF; D gene: TRBD2; V gene: TRBV7-9; J gene: TRBJ2-3; clone size: few
CDR3 DNA: TGTGCCAGCAGCCTTGTGACAGGGAGCTCCTACGAGCAGTACTTC; CDR3 protein: CASSLVTGSSYEQYF; D gene: TRBD1; V gene: TRBV3-1; J gene: TRBJ2-7; clone size: many
CDR3 DNA: TGCAGTGCTAGAAAAACAGGGATAGAAAACATTCAGTACTTC; CDR3 protein: CSARKTGIENIQYF; D gene: .; V gene: TRBV20-1; J gene: TRBJ2-4; clone size: many
CDR3 DNA: TGCGCCAGCAGCCCTGGGACTAGCGGCAACACCGGGGAGCTGTTTTTT; CDR3 protein: CASSPGTSGNTGELFF; D gene: TRBD2; V gene: TRBV5-1; J gene: TRBJ2-2; clone size: many
CDR3 DNA: TGCGCCAGCAGCTTAAACACACATAATTCACCCCTCAACTTT; CDR3 protein: CASSLNTHNSPLNF; D gene: .; V gene: TRBV5-1; J gene: TRBJ1-6; clone size: many
CDR3 DNA: TGCAGTGCTAGAGATCGGCGGGGGGGCCAGGGGACCCAGTACTTC; CDR3 protein: CSARDRRGGQGTQYF; D gene: TRBD2; V gene: TRBV20-1; J gene: TRBJ2-5; clone size: many
CDR3 DNA: TGTGCCAGCAGCCGACCGGGACTCATGAACACTGAAGCTTTCTTT; CDR3 protein: CASSRPGLMNTEAFF; D gene: .; V gene: TRBV12-3/TRBV12-4; J gene: TRBJ1-1; clone size: many
CDR3 DNA: TGTGCCAGCAGCTTAGATGGAGAGACCCAGTACTTC; CDR3 protein: CASSLDGETQYF; D gene: .; V gene: TRBV11-3; J gene: TRBJ2-5; clone size: many
CDR3 DNA: TGTGCCACCAGCAGAGATCTCGATGAGCAGTACTTC; CDR3 protein: CATSRDLDEQYF; D gene: .; V gene: TRBV15; J gene: TRBJ2-7; clone size: many
CDR3 DNA: TGTGCCAGCAGCTTAGGGAGGACCCCGGGTCAGCCCCAGAATTTT; CDR3 protein: CASSLGRTPGQPQNF; D gene: .; V gene: TRBV7-2; J gene: TRBJ1-5; clone size: .
CDR3 DNA: TGTGCCAGCAGTGAAGGGCCAGGGGTTCGGGAGACCCAGTACTTC; CDR3 protein: CASSEGPGVRETQYF; D gene: .; V gene: TRBV6-1; J gene: TRBJ2-5; clone size: .
CDR3 DNA: TGTGCCAGCAGCTTAGAGTCCCTTGCGAATGAAAAACTGTTTTTT; CDR3 protein: CASSLESLANEKLFF; D gene: .; V gene: TRBV7-8; J gene: TRBJ1-4; clone size: many
CDR3 DNA: TGTGCCAGCAGCTTTGGCGGGGGGGGCAGGATGAACACCGGGGAGCTGTTTTTT; CDR3 protein: CASSFGGGGRMNTGELFF; D gene: TRBD2; V gene: TRBV7-9; J gene: TRBJ2-2; clone size: many
CDR3 DNA: TGTGCCAGCCTGCGCTCGTACCAAGAGACCCAGTACTTC; CDR3 protein: CASLRSYQETQYF; D gene: .; V gene: TRBV2; J gene: TRBJ2-5; clone size: many